This T cell receptor beta chain was sequenced for a study of T-cell memory formation after mild COVID-19. Regarding the study as a whole: Of the contracting clones, CD4+ ones lay mainly in CM and EM, and CD8+ ones in EMRA. Cross-reactive memory appears to have joined, as suggested by some responding clones showing up in pre-infection memory. A second wave expanding day 15 to 37 was CD4+-biased; contracting clones were balanced.

About this clonotype itself: Its specificity is unknown.

Constant-segment primers and 5'RACE yielded cDNA libraries for TCR alpha and TCR beta, each carrying sample barcodes and UMIs. One entry per CDR3 protein results from TCRdb running MiXCR on the 5' RACE reads. Altogether about 350,000 distinct CDR3 sequences are present, roughly an eighth being singletons, with the ten largest covering about 24%. Between the trimmed V and J ends, which lost 5 bases and 3 bases, there was a span of 14 bases. Germline CDR1 and CDR2: SGDLS and YYNGEE. This CDR3 region has 15 residues. V gene TRBV9 combines with J gene TRBJ2-2; D tentatively reads TRBD1 or TRBD2 (5 bases each). What was sequenced was PBMCs or a T cell subset sorted from them (not recorded which). This receptor was obtained from a man aged 18 to 29 who had mild COVID-19 (a few samples of this study predate the infection). Cell type and time point are not known. The CDR3: CASRTGAHYTGELFF. The CDR3 DNA sequence: TGTGCCAGCAGGACCGGGGCTCACTACACCGGGGAGCTGTTTTTT.